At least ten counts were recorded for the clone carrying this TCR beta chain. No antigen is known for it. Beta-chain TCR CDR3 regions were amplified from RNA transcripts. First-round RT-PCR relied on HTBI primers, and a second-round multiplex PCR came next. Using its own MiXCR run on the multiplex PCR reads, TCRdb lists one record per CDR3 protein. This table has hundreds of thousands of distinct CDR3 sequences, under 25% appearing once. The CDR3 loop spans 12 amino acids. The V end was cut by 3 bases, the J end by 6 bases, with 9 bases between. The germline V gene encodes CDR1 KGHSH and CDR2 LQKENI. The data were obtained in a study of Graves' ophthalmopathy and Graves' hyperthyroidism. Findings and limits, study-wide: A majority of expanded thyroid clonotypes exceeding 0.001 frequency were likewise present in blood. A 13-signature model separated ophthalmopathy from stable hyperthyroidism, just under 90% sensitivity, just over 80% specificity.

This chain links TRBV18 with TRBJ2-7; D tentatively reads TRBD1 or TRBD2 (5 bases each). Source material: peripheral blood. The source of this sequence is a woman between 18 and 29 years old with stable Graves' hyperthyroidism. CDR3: CASSPGALEQYF. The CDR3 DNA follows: TGTGCCAGCTCACCCGGGGCACTCGAGCAGTACTTC.